This T cell receptor beta chain was retrieved from a study of cytomegalovirus exposure and HLA in healthy donors. Study-wide points: Later analysis showed most CMV-associated TCR beta chains appearing HLA-restricted.

Primers: 60 Vbeta forward and 13 Jbeta reverse. Sequencing was performed with immunoSEQ multiplex PCR; in TCRdb, only in-frame clones are kept and a portion is missing. The sample shows approximately 190,000 clones, about four fifths of them seen only once. A remark on this clone: Its antigen is still unknown.

All the people who gave samples were healthy bone marrow donors. Per the germline V gene, CDR1 is SGHAT and CDR2 is FQDESV (reference sequence). This CDR3 has 15 residues. The V gene lost 1 base and the J gene lost 3 bases, with 13 bases spanning the gap. Sequencing was performed on PBMCs. This TCR came from a middle-aged man in good health and CMV-seropositive. This sequence joins TRBV11-1 and TRBJ2-7; TRBD1 might be the D (6 bases). CDR3 residues: CASSLEGQGIYEQYF. CDR3 nucleotides: TGTGCCAGCAGCTTAGAAGGTCAGGGGATCTACGAGCAGTACTTC.